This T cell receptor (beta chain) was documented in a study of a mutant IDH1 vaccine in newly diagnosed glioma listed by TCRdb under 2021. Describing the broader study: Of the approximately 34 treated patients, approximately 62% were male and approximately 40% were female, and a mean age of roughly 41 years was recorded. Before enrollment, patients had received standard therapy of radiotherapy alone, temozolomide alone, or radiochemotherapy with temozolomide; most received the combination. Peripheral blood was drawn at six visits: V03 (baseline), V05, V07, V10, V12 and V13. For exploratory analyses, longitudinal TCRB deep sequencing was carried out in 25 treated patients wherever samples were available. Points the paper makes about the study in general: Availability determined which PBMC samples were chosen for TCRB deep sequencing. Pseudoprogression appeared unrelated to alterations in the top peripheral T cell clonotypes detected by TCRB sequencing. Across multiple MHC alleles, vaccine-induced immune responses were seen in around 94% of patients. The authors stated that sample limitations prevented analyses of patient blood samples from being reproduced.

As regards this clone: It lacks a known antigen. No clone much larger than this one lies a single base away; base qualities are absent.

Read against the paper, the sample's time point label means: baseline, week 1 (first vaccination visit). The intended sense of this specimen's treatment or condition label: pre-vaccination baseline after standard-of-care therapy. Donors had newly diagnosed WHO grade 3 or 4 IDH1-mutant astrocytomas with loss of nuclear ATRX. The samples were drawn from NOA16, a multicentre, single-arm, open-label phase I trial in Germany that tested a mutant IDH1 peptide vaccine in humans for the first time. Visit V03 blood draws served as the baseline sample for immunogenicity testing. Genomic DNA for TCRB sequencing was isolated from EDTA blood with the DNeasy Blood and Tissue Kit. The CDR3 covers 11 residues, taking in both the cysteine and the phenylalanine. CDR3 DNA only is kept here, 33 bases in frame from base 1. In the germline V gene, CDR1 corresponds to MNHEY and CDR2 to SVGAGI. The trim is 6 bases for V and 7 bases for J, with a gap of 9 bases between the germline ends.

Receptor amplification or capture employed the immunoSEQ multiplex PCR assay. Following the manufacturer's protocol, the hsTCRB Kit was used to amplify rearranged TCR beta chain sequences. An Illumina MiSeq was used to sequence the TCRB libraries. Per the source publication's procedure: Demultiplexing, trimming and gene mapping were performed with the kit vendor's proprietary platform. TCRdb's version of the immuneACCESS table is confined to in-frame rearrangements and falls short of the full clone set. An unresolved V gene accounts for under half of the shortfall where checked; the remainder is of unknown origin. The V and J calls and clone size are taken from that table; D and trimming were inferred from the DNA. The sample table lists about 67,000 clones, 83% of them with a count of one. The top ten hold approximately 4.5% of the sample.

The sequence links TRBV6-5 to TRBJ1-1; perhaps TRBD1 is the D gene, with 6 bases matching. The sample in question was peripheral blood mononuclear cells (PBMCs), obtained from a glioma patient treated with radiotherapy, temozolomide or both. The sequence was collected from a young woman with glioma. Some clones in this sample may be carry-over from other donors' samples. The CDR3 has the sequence CASSLGGEAFF. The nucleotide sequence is TGTGCCAGCAGCCTAGGGGGTGAAGCTTTCTTT.